The present TCR beta chain was sequenced within a study of T cells after somatic rescue of genetic block. Some clones are missing from TCRdb's copy, which holds only in-frame ones; the method was immunoSEQ multiplex PCR. The repertoire includes 13,000 to 15,000 clones, about two thirds of them detected once, and about 14% sits in the top ten. This CDR3 has 11 residues. V gave up 5 bases and J gave up 2 bases, with 2 bases separating them. The germline gives CDR1 SEHNR, CDR2 FQNEAQ (reference sequence). V and J are TRBV7-9 and TRBJ2-3; no clear D gene. Sequencing used peripheral blood mononuclear cells (PBMCs). The clonotype originates from a boy between 10 and 17 years old. CDR3 loop: CASSPTDTQYF. For the CDR3, the DNA is TGTGCCAGCAGCCCCACAGATACGCAGTATTTT.